The entry that follows covers one T cell receptor beta chain sequence. What it binds is not known. The record originates from a study of brain T cells in children with intractable seizures. Study observations and caveats: Clones missing pre-surgery may reflect undersampling of that blood sample.

The method was immunoSEQ multiplex PCR; TCRdb's version includes in-frame clones alone and lacks a portion of them. The table shows approximately 60,000 clones, with 95% to 97% occurring only once. Only cases whose brain tissue showed the highest T cell transcript signatures were sequenced. Pre-surgery treatment included at least one anti-epileptic drug. The CDR3 covers 12 residues. Trimming cost V 10 bases and J 5 bases, with 14 bases left between them. Germline V gene lookup returns CDR1 MNHEY and CDR2 SVGAGI. The specimen was peripheral blood, collected at surgery. This clonotype was obtained from a boy younger than two with focal cortical dysplasia and intractable seizures. The rearrangement links TRBV6-5 to TRBJ2-5; D unresolved. CDR3 sequence: CATKALGETQYF. DNA for the CDR3: TGTGCCACCAAAGCCCTGGGGGAGACCCAGTACTTC.